This T cell receptor beta chain is drawn from a study of blood T cell repertoires in COVID-19 (dated by TCRdb to 2019 to 2021). As for the study more broadly: Samples from collaborators originated in the United States, Italy and Spain and spanned both the acute and convalescent phases of COVID-19. Samples came from the ongoing ImmuneRACE study (first 160 participants) plus 1,254 subjects from 6 global collaborators. Nearly every sample came with metadata listing a de-identified subject ID, COVID-19 status, age in years and sex. Where HLA class I and class II types were available, the types were taken from metadata supplied by the sample provider, not from assay-based typing. A freely available public database, intended as a resource for researchers studying the immune response to SARS-CoV-2, is where the repertoires were released. Subjects who had been exposed to COVID-19, were actively infected with it, or had recovered from it provided the deeply sampled blood TCRbeta repertoires that made up the dataset. The material from the prospective study consisted of cDNA or gDNA derived from T cells, B-cell-depleted T cells, or PBMCs. The investigation overall reported the following: The quantity of clinical and demographic metadata differed by source and by participant and was supplied without curation.

In Seattle, one collaborating source enrolled patients while the infection was active and tracked those patients longitudinally over the course of disease. Whole blood was collected in K2EDTA tubes by collaborating institutions according to the institutions' own protocols. For TCRbeta analysis, collaborators shipped samples in one of three forms: frozen whole blood, isolated PBMCs, or DNA extracted from either of those sample types. A remark on this clone: Its cognate antigen has yet to be identified. Base qualities are not recorded, but no much larger clone differs from it by a single base.

The immunoSEQ Assay, a bias-controlled multiplex PCR, was used to amplify TCRbeta CDR3 regions from genomic DNA. The study's own analysis went as follows. Within the assay, amplification of reference gene primers was used to estimate how many nucleated cells each sample contained. To quantify the absolute abundance of each unique TCRbeta CDR3 rearrangement, sequence reads were collapsed and filtered. For each sample, productive Simpson clonality was calculated by taking the square root of Simpson's diversity index across productive rearrangements. TCRdb obtained this table from immuneACCESS and retained in-frame rearrangements with V and J assigned. These tables miss some clones; where compared with another copy, unresolved V genes account for less than half of the shortfall, and the remainder is unexplained. The DNA was the basis for D and trimming; V, J and clone size are from that table. Across this sample there are roughly 220,000 clones, with around 81% seen only once. 7.5% of the sample is in the top ten clones.

Reading the germline V gene gives CDR1 KGHSH and CDR2 LQKENI. V sheds 3 bases and J sheds 5 bases, leaving 11 bases between their ends. From the cysteine through the phenylalanine, the CDR3 covers 15 amino acids. Only CDR3 DNA is held: 45 bases, read in frame from base 1. Sequences were obtained from peripheral blood. The TCR comes from a woman over 75 with COVID-19, enrolled during active disease. The sequence is built from TRBV18 and TRBJ1-6; TRBD1 is a weak D gene call, 6 bases matching. The DNA is TGTGCCAGCTCACCGGGGACACCTAATAATTCACCCCTCCACTTT. It is translated as CASSPGTPNNSPLHF.